The clone carrying this TCR beta chain has a count of ten or more. Antigen: not known. These data originate in a study of T cells in Graves' hyperthyroidism and ophthalmopathy. The CDR3 loop spans 13 amino acids. Between the trimmed V and J ends, which lost 5 bases and 3 bases, there was a span of 9 bases. Germline V gives CDR1 SGHRS, CDR2 YFSETQ. Not enrolled were patients with uncontrolled infection, other autoimmune disease, pregnancy or lactation. Amplification of TCR beta CDR3 regions was performed using RNA transcripts as template. Initially, a first-round RT-PCR of the TCR CDR3 employed the HTBI primer set. TCRdb re-analysed the multiplex PCR reads in MiXCR, keeping a single row per CDR3 protein. The sample carries some 400,000 distinct CDR3 sequences, roughly 13% recorded once. General study findings and limits: A model of 13 V-J features distinguished ophthalmopathy from stable hyperthyroidism.

The sequenced sample consisted of blood. This sequence originates from a man aged 30 to 45 with Graves' hyperthyroidism that later progressed to Graves' ophthalmopathy. This rearrangement joins TRBV5-1 to TRBJ1-5; no clear D. CDR3 coding DNA: TGCGCCAGCAGTAAAGGGTTCAATCAGCCCCAGCATTTT. It yields the protein CASSKGFNQPQHF.